The T cell receptor beta chain described here comes from a study of cytomegalovirus exposure and HLA in healthy donors (dated by TCRdb to about 2017). Study-wide context: In an earlier analysis of some 550 of the donors, 250 to 300 Gb of sequence data and roughly 100 million unique TCR beta sequences from about 179 million T cells were reported. An early release that covered roughly 600 HLA-typed donors contained 250 to 350 gigabases of sequencing data and about 84 million unique TCR sequences. Among the 398 genotyped donors, around 81% belonged to the genetic ancestry cluster associated with self-reported Caucasian donors. The study aimed to test whether signatures of past pathogen exposure could be identified by cataloging public T cell receptors. The study used immunosequencing to profile the T cell repertoires of approximately 630 subjects and linked those repertoires to cytomegalovirus serostatus. A separate validation cohort of 100 to 150 different subjects was used in addition to the approximately 640-subject first cohort. The study combined high-throughput TCR immunosequencing, statistical association of individual TCRs with disease status, and machine learning to predict cytomegalovirus infection status. A later analysis re-analyzed previously published TCR beta repertoires from 550 to 700 donors and added high-resolution HLA genotyping to study TCR occurrence patterns. Rather than drawing on any new phenotypic data, the later analysis identified candidate immune exposures from TCR beta sequences and the way those sequences occurred across donors. An earlier analysis of 500 to 750 of the donors applied high-throughput TCR beta sequencing to assess whether each TCR beta V gene segment acted as functional or pseudogenic. Donor age, sex, ethnicity and CMV serostatus were collected together with the repertoire data. A later genetic analysis used genome-wide SNP genotypes for about 60% of the 666 donors, treating that subset as a discovery cohort. Every discovery cohort repertoire had been produced on one sequencing platform. HLA typing covered class I and class II loci at four-digit resolution. Typing coverage differed by locus: A, B, C, DRB1 and DQB1 were typed in about 620-640 donors, DQA1 in 522, DPA1 in 600 to 610, and DPB1 in 450 to 480. Because of strong linkage in the cohort, roughly five DR-DQ haplotypes were treated as single units for association and clustering. Among approximately 370 genotyped donors of the cohort, an average of roughly 230,000 unique TCR beta nucleotide sequences was sequenced per donor, of which about 19% were non-productive.

This clone showed up just a few times. This clone's antigen is unknown. No much larger clone exists at a distance of one base, and base qualities are not known. Receptors were amplified or captured by the immunoSEQ multiplex PCR assay. For the multiplex PCR, a mixture combining 60 forward primers for TCR Vbeta segments and 13 reverse primers for TCR Jbeta segments was used. The CDR3 region of rearranged TCR beta genes was amplified from genomic DNA by a multiplex PCR assay. The Illumina HiSeq System was used to sequence the amplified TCR beta libraries as 87-base-pair reads. The original methods were these. A later analysis counted about 76 million unique TCR beta chains across the approximately 700 repertoires, and 9 million to 14 million of these chains were shared by at least two donors. Raw reads were error-corrected and collapsed into unique sequences by a nearest-neighbor algorithm in which closely related sequences were merged to remove PCR and sequencing errors. CDR3 sequences were aligned to IMGT reference sequences to assign V, D and J gene segments. For a sequence to be retained, at least a six-nucleotide match to both a V gene segment and a J gene segment was required. A rearrangement counted as productive if the CDR3 had no stop codons and remained in frame with V and J, and every other rearrangement counted as non-productive. CDR3 was defined according to IMGT convention as the region running from the second conserved V-encoded cysteine to the conserved J-encoded phenylalanine. In an earlier analysis of around 540 of the donors, sequences lacking an unambiguous match to a single V gene segment were excluded. An earlier analysis of several hundred of the donors called V segments functional above 56.7% productive rearrangements and segregating when the between-donor standard deviation exceeded 5%. To diagnose cytomegalovirus status from the catalog of TCR beta chain sequences, a statistical classification framework was built. A later analysis assigned V and J genes by comparing TCR nucleotide sequences with IMGT/GENE-DB human TR gene sequences. A later analysis assigned CDR3 sequences and most-parsimonious VDJ recombination scenarios with the TCRdist pipeline. In a later analysis, each TCR beta chain was defined by its CDR3 amino acid sequence together with its V-gene family, and reads lacking a unique V-gene family were excluded. To address suspected cross-contamination and a sequencing artifact, a later analysis removed roughly 580 highly shared, low-generation-probability nucleotide sequences. A later analysis calculated a clonal expansion index for each public chain from normalized within-repertoire ranks of inferred template counts. Generation probabilities in a later analysis came from a VDJ recombination model fitted to out-of-frame rearrangements, and those results were checked against IGoR. In a later analysis, hypergeometric tests were used to score TCR-TCR, TCR-HLA and TCR-CMV co-occurrence, with a repertoire-size bias correction applied to TCR pairs. False discovery rates were estimated in a later analysis by permuting HLA or CMV assignments 20 times. In a later analysis, co-occurring TCRs were grouped using DBSCAN, with TCRdist sequence similarity added in when clustering inside HLA-allele-positive subsets. Co-occurrence clustering excluded repertoires with fewer than 30,000 or more than 120,000 public chains, plus five with anomalous nucleotide sharing. Imported from immuneACCESS, the table was reduced by TCRdb to in-frame sequences with V and J called. These copies leave out some clones; in studies compared against another copy, an unresolved V gene accounts for under half, and the cause of the remainder is not known. The D gene and trimming were derived from the DNA, and the V and J assignments and clone size from that table. The sample data list roughly 150,000 clones, and 75% to 90% of these were observed just once. The ten largest account for more than 0.9% of the sample.

Study-wide conclusions, independent of this receptor: Assigning TCR associations to individual alleles was difficult when HLA alleles, especially DR and DQ, strongly co-occurred. A cluster of highly shared sequence variants was judged likely to be a technical artifact of the sequencing pipeline. Most TCR sequences were observed very rarely across donors, whereas some public TCRs were present in many individuals. In this cohort, only TCR beta chains were sequenced, and detectable features were limited by the absence of alpha or paired-chain data. According to a later analysis, TCR association rates differed among HLA loci, with DRB1 alleles showing the most associated TCRs and HLA-C alleles showing the fewest. The study listed around 160 TCR beta chains as associated with cytomegalovirus. In a later genetic analysis, a missense DCLRE1C variant was associated with V-gene and J-gene trimming of TCR beta chains, and the association was replicated in an independent cohort. In a later analysis, HLA-associated TCR beta chains were found to be more clonally expanded and to have lower generation probabilities than equally common non-associated chains. A later analysis associated about 17,000 TCR beta sequences with specific HLA alleles at a false discovery rate of 0.05. In a later genetic analysis, fewer N-insertions in productive TCRs were reported among donors in an Asian-associated ancestry cluster than the approximately 710-donor mean. Presence/absence analyses assumed roughly uniform sequencing depth across donors, an assumption that may not hold. A few of the identified cytomegalovirus-associated TCR beta chains were confirmed in vitro to be specific for cytomegalovirus antigens. In a later analysis, most CMV-associated TCR beta chains were found to appear HLA-restricted, with HLA associations seemingly driven largely by CMV exposure. The only immune exposure information available for the cohort was CMV serostatus. According to the authors, the approach could potentially be generalized to other disease states and immunological phenotypes. An earlier analysis of several hundred of the donors showed that most TCR beta V segments appeared in productive rearrangements either about 87% or about 30% of the time, which broadly matched IMGT annotations. According to a later analysis, parvovirus B19, influenza, CMV and Epstein-Barr virus appeared linked to several top co-occurrence clusters. The 87-base-pair reads could not distinguish some IMGT-functional V segments, including TRBV6-2 and TRBV6-3, so those segments were excluded. Correlated functional status among segregating V segments might be attributable to linkage disequilibrium, but an unknown experimental factor could not be ruled out. The classifier was reported to diagnose cytomegalovirus status with high specificity and sensitivity in both the original cohort and the validation cohort. The earlier analysis of some 560 of the donors excluded roughly 16 rarely observed V segments, including chromosome 9 orphons, because counts were too low. HLA typing was unavailable for some donors at each locus, so association tests used only the typed subset. A further reported finding was that TCR beta sequences accurately predicted the HLA-A and HLA-B alleles for most subjects in the first cohort.

In total, approximately 690 healthy bone marrow donors made up the cohort. All cohort members were sampled while nominally healthy, although unrecorded immune exposures were likely present. The donor was CMV seropositive and belonged to the group of over 250 seropositive cohort members. A peripheral blood sample was provided by each donor, and peripheral blood mononuclear cells were used for TCR beta sequencing. Genomic DNA extraction from the blood cell samples was performed with the Qiagen DNeasy Blood Extraction Kit. The CDR3 runs 13 residues from the cysteine to the phenylalanine. The entry retains the CDR3 DNA only, 39 bases that are in frame from base 1. The germline V gene supplies CDR1 MGHRA and CDR2 YSYEKL. V gives up 5 bases and J gives up 3 bases, and the segment between their germline ends measures 8 bases.

The sequence is built from TRBV4-1 and TRBJ2-1, with TRBD2 perhaps the D gene, on 7 matching bases. The sequenced material came from PBMCs. The sequence was collected from a girl aged 2 to 9 in good health and CMV-seropositive. CDR3 reads: CASSRGGYNEQFF. The sequenced DNA is TGCGCCAGCAGCAGGGGGGGCTACAATGAGCAGTTCTTC.